What follows are 3 T cell receptor beta chains derived from one specimen sequenced in a study of shared clonotypes between healthy human individuals. Clones were sequenced by immunoSEQ multiplex PCR, and TCRdb holds only the in-frame ones, with some missing. This table holds roughly 1 million clones, about 80% found once. The material sequenced was memory CD4+ T cells sorted from blood. Subset described: CD45RA-negative fraction. Receptors were obtained from a man in his late teens or twenties in good health.

As for this clone: Its ends do not fully match the called genes, so a read error is possible. The chain couples TRBV7-7 to TRBJ1-1; a possible D gene is TRBD1 (5 bases). This CDR3 contains 11 residues. CDR1 and CDR2 (germline): SSHAT, FNYEAQ (reference sequence). CDR3 region: CASSSRDEAFF. The CDR3, as DNA: TGTGCTAGCAGCTCCAGGGATGAAGCTTTCTTT.

V and J are TRBV19 and TRBJ2-7; 9 bases map to TRBD2. With 3 bases clipped from V and 4 bases from J, the junction kept 10 bases outside the gene matches. The CDR3 is made up of 16 amino acids. Germline values: CDR1 LNHDA, CDR2 SQIVND (reference sequence). In DNA, the CDR3 is TGTGCCAGTAGTATGTTATCAGGACTAGCGCTGTACGAGCAGTACTTC. This encodes CASSMLSGLALYEQYF.

The chain uses TRBV30 and TRBJ1-1, with D perhaps TRBD1 (5 bases). Germline values: CDR1 GTSNPN, CDR2 SVGIG (reference sequence). Deletions cut 0 bases from V and 2 bases from J, with 13 bases between. The CDR3 runs 15 residues. CDR3 sequence reads: CAWSVAGQKNTEAFF. CDR3 DNA sequence: TGTGCCTGGAGTGTAGCGGGGCAGAAAAACACTGAAGCTTTCTTT. Based on the CDR3 plus reference TRBV30 and TRBJ1-1, the full variable domain is SQTIHQWPATLVQPVGSPLSLECTVEGTSNPNLYWYRQAAGRGLQLLFYSVGIGQISSEVPQNLSASRPQDRQFILSSKKLLLSDSGFYLCAWSVAGQKNTEAFFGQGTRLTVV.